These 3 T cell receptor beta chains were sequenced from one sample in a study of siplizumab effects on memory and regulatory T cells. Libraries were prepared by immunoSEQ multiplex PCR; TCRdb keeps only in-frame clonotypes and omits some of them. Among about 64,000 clones listed, just over 95% were seen once. Sequencing input: naive CD8+ T cells sorted from blood. The receptor set was obtained from a human donor in good health.

The chain is built from TRBV29-1 and TRBJ2-7; 10 bases fit TRBD2. Germline CDR1 and CDR2: SQVTM and ANQGSEA. V lost 2 bases and J lost 5; bases outside the gene matches: 6. This CDR3 has 14 residues. CDR3 amino acids: CSVERAGGLNEQYF. The CDR3 DNA reads as TGCAGCGTTGAAAGAGCGGGGGGGCTTAACGAGCAGTACTTC.

The V call is TRBV2, the J call TRBJ2-6; D unresolved. Trimming left V 0 bases short and J 0 bases short, with 9 bases between. CDR1 is SNHLY, CDR2 FYNNEI, per germline. This CDR3 region has 17 residues. The CDR3: CASSEALSASGANVLTF. The CDR3 DNA follows: TGTGCCAGCAGTGAAGCGCTATCGGCCTCTGGGGCCAACGTCCTGACTTTC.

The chain recombines TRBV7-8 with TRBJ2-7, with 8 bases aligning to TRBD2. The germline gives CDR1 SGHVS, CDR2 FQNEAQ. This CDR3 is built from 18 residues. J lost 0 bases, V lost 2 bases, and 12 bases had no gene match. CDR3 sequence: CASSLWALTSGGSYEQYF. CDR3 coding DNA: TGTGCCAGCAGCTTATGGGCTTTAACAAGCGGGGGCTCCTACGAGCAGTACTTC.